One sample yielded the 8 T cell receptor beta chains listed below, sequenced in a study of immune characteristics of hereditary and idiopathic chronic pancreatitis. Assay: immunoSEQ multiplex PCR; the TCRdb copy retains only in-frame clones and omits some. This sample has about 14,000 clones; about 73% occur once, and the top ten carry about 14%. Chronic pancreatitis tissue was collected during total pancreatectomy with islet autotransplantation. The specimen was pancreas tissue with hereditary chronic pancreatitis. Every receptor here comes from a human donor with chronic pancreatitis.

This rearrangement joins TRBV5-1 to TRBJ1-5; the D is unclear. The CDR3 totals 13 residues. Germline CDR1 reads SGHRS; CDR2 reads YFSETQ. Trimming stripped 0 bases from V and 0 bases from J, with 1 base between. CDR3 DNA: TGCGCCAGCAGCTTGGATAGCAATCAGCCCCAGCATTTT. It is translated as CASSLDSNQPQHF.

The V gene is TRBV19, the J gene TRBJ1-6; a weak D match, TRBD1 (5 bases). Germline V CDR1 and CDR2: LNHDA, SQIVND (reference sequence). This CDR3 comprises 12 residues. V was shortened by 5 bases and J by 10 bases, with 9 bases between the two germline ends. CDR3 residues: CASSRGDSPLHF. DNA of the CDR3: TGTGCCAGTAGTCGGGGGGACTCACCCCTCCACTTT. Full variable domain (missing parts from reference TRBV19 and TRBJ1-6): DGGITQSPKYLFRKEGQNVTLSCEQNLNHDAMYWYRQDPGQGLRLIYYSQIVNDFQKGDIAEGYSVSREKKESFPLTVTSAQKNPTAFYLCASSRGDSPLHFGNGTRLTVT.

A few counts support this clone. The chain couples TRBV12-3 or TRBV12-4 to TRBJ2-6, with D hard to call. CDR3 length: 13 residues. Trimming took off 3 bases at V and 3 bases at J, with 3 bases between the two ends. This CDR3 is CASSFFGANVLTF. The CDR3 DNA reads TGTGCCAGCAGTTTTTTTGGGGCCAACGTCCTGACTTTC.

The chain uses TRBV6-2 or TRBV6-3 and TRBJ1-2; D uncertain. CDR1 and CDR2 (germline): MNHEY, SVGEGT. CDR3 length: 14 amino acids. The ends were cut back, 6 bases at V and 0 bases at J, with 11 bases in the middle. The CDR3 coding sequence is TGTGCCAGCAGCGCGCCCCAGGCTAACTATGGCTACACCTTC. Protein sequence: CASSAPQANYGYTF.

Only one count was recorded for this clone. The chain carries TRBV6-4 and TRBJ2-1; 11 bases fit TRBD2. CDR1 is MRHNA, CDR2 SNTAGT, per germline. Trimming cost V 3 bases and J 4 bases; bases outside gene matches: 5. CDR3 length: 16 residues. In DNA form, the CDR3 reads TGTGCCAGCAGTGAAGCCGGGACTAGCGGTTACAATGAGCAGTTCTTC. This sequence encodes CASSEAGTSGYNEQFF.

As concerns this clone: The same CDR3 arises from other DNA sequences in this sample as well. The chain's CDR3 is CASSIGALSYEQYF. CDR3 coding DNA: TGTGCCAGTAGTATAGGAGCCCTTTCCTACGAGCAGTACTTC. This chain connects TRBV19 to TRBJ2-7; D is uncertain. The germline CDR1 and CDR2 sequences are LNHDA and SQIVND (reference sequence). Trimming took 1 base from V and 1 from J, leaving 8 bases between them. The CDR3 has 14 residues.

The rearrangement links TRBV11-1 to TRBJ1-3, with D unclear. Germline-derived CDR1 and CDR2 are SGHAT and FQDESV (reference sequence). CDR3 length: 12 amino acids. The V gene lost 5 bases and the J gene lost 3 bases, with 5 bases spanning the gap. The CDR3 is CASSLSGNTIYF. CDR3 in DNA: TGTGCCAGCAGCCTAAGTGGAAACACCATATATTTT.

This chain joins TRBV9 and TRBJ2-7; 7 bases agree with TRBD1. This CDR3 comprises 14 residues. Germline CDR1 SGDLS, CDR2 YYNGEE. Trimming removed 3 bases from V and 3 bases from J; junction bases left unmatched: 6. CDR3 DNA sequence: TGTGCCAGCAGCGCGACAGGGTCTAACTACGAGCAGTACTTC. Translating gives CASSATGSNYEQYF.